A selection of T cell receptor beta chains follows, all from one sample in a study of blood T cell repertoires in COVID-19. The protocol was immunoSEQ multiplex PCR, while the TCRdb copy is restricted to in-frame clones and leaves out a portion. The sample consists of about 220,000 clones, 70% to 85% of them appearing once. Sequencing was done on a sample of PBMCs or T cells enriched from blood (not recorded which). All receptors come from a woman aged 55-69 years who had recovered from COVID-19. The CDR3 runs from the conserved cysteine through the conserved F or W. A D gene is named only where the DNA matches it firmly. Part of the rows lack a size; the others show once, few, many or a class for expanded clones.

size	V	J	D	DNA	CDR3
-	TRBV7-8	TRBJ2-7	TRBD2	TGTGCCAGCAGCACCCGGACTAGCGGCTCCTACGAGCAGTACTTC	CASSTRTSGSYEQYF
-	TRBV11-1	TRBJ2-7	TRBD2	TGTGCCAGCAGCCAACCTAGCGGGGGGGCCTACGAGCAGTACTTC	CASSQPSGGAYEQYF
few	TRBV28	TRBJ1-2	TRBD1	TGTGCCAGCAGTTTAACCCTGAGGCAGGGGGACGGCTACACCTTC	CASSLTLRQGDGYTF
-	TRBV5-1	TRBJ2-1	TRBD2	TGCGCCAGCAGCACGGGACTAGCGGGATTCGGCGAGCAGTTCTTC	CASSTGLAGFGEQFF
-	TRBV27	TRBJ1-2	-	TGTGCCAGCAGCGGACAGCCAGCTAACTATGGCTACACCTTC	CASSGQPANYGYTF
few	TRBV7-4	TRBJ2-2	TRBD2	TGTGCCAGCAGCTACAGGACTAGCGGAACACCCCGATTGGGCGGGGAGCTGTTTTTT	CASSYRTSGTPRLGGELFF
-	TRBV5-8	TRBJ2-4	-	TGTGCCAGCAGTTCCGACAGAAACATTCAGTACTTC	CASSSDRNIQYF
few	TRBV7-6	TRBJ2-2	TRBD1	TGTGCCAGCAGCCCCCCGTGGACAGGGACCGGGGAGCTGTTTTTT	CASSPPWTGTGELFF
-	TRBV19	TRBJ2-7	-	TGTGCCAGTAGTATAGATCTCTACAGCTATGAGCAGTACTTC	CASSIDLYSYEQYF
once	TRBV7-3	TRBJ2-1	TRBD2	TGTGCCAGCAGCTTGGTAGCGGGGGGTCAGCAGTTCTTC	CASSLVAGGQQFF
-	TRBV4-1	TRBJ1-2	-	TGCGCCAGCAGCCAAGGGTACGGGGGCTACACCTTC	CASSQGYGGYTF
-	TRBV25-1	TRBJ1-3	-	TGTGCCAGCAGTGATATCCCCAGGATCTCTGGAAACACCATATATTTT	CASSDIPRISGNTIYF
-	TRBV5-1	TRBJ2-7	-	TGCGCCAGCAGCTGGGGCTTCGGGGGGCCGTCTTACGAGCAGTACTTC	CASSWGFGGPSYEQYF
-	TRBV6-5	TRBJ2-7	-	TGTGCCAGCAGTTACGGGGCGGGGAGTTTGAACGAGCAGTACTTC	CASSYGAGSLNEQYF